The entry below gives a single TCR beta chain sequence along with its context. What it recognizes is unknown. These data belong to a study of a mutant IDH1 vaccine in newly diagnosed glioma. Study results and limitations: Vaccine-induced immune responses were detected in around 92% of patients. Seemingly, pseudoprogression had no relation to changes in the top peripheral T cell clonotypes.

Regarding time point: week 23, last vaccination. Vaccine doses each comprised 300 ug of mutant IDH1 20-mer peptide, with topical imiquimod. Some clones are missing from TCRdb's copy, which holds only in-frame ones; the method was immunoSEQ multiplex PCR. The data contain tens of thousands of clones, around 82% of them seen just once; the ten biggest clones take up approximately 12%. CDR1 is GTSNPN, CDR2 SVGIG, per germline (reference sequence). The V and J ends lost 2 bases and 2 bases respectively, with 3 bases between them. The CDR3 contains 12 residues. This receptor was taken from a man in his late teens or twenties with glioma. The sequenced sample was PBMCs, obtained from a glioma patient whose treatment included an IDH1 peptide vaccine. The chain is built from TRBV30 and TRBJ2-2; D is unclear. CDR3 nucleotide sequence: TGTGCCTGGAGTTTAAACACCGGGGAGCTGTTTTTT. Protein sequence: CAWSLNTGELFF.